The 2 T cell receptor beta chains below were found in one sample sequenced in a study of OX40 agonist ivuxolimab in advanced cancers. Sequencing used immunoSEQ multiplex PCR; TCRdb keeps in-frame clones, though not all of them. The table includes 75,000 to 100,000 clones, about four fifths detected once. Sequenced here: CD4+ or CD8+ T cells sorted from blood, sampled in a trial of the OX40 agonist ivuxolimab. These receptors were taken from an adult with an advanced solid tumor such as melanoma, head and neck, liver or kidney cancer.

Only one count was recorded for this clone. The gene calls are TRBV5-1 and TRBJ2-3; tentative D call: TRBD1 (6 bases). This CDR3 is built from 15 residues. Trimming removed 0 bases from V and 3 bases from J, with 11 bases in between. Germline-derived CDR1 and CDR2 are SGHRS and YFSETQ. CDR3 sequence reads: CASSLATGSTDTQYF. CDR3 sequence (DNA): TGCGCCAGCAGCTTGGCGACAGGATCTACAGATACGCAGTATTTT.

This chain uses TRBV6-1 with TRBJ1-1; TRBD1 aligns across 8 bases. The CDR3 runs to 14 residues. Germline V gives CDR1 MNHNS, CDR2 SASEGT. Trimming took 7 bases from V and 0 from J; bases not matched to a gene: 4. In DNA, the CDR3 is TGTGCCAGCACCCGACAGGGGATGAACACTGAAGCTTTCTTT. It encodes CASTRQGMNTEAFF.